This T cell receptor (beta chain) was obtained from a study of blood T cell repertoires in COVID-19. This clone was seen a few times. One Seattle source followed patients from active infection through their disease course. The method was immunoSEQ multiplex PCR; TCRdb's version includes in-frame clones alone and lacks a portion of them. The profile covers approximately 180,000 clones, with roughly 84% appearing a single time and 15% to 20% taken by the ten largest. This receptor was taken from a person aged 70 to 79 with COVID-19, enrolled during active disease. The specimen was peripheral blood.

The CDR3 region is CASSLTESGQETQYF. DNA of the CDR3: TGTGCCAGCAGCTTAACAGAGAGCGGCCAAGAGACCCAGTACTTC. The rearrangement uses TRBV7-3 and TRBJ2-5; D may be TRBD2 (5 bases). CDR1 is SGHTA, CDR2 FQGTGA, per germline. The CDR3 is 15 residues long. V gave up 0 bases and J gave up 1 base, with 9 bases separating them.